This T cell receptor (beta chain) was retrieved from a study of blood T cell repertoires in COVID-19. Study at large: COVID-19 samples collected from the United States, Italy and Spain covered acute and convalescent phases. The analysed material was cDNA or gDNA that came from T cells, B-cell-depleted T cells, or PBMCs.

Germline CDR1 and CDR2: LGHDT and YNNKEL (reference sequence). V lost 4 bases and J lost 1, with 17 bases in between. The CDR3 loop spans 16 amino acids. Original processing notes: Estimation of nucleated cell counts was performed using reference gene primer amplification. Sequencing used immunoSEQ multiplex PCR; TCRdb keeps in-frame clones, though not all of them. That table is the source of V, J and clone size, and D and trimming were worked out from the DNA. The repertoire consists of roughly 140,000 clones, with about nine tenths occurring once and the leading ten covering 9.5% to 11%. The TCR comes from a woman of 80 years or more with acute or convalescent COVID-19. V usage is TRBV3-1 (or the pseudogene TRBV3-2) and J usage is TRBJ2-7, with D tentatively TRBD2 (6 bases). The sample comprised peripheral blood. The CDR3 loop reads CASSRGSGGLSYEQYF. The CDR3 nucleotides are TGTGCCAGCAGCCGAGGGTCCGGGGGTTTGTCCTACGAGCAGTACTTC.